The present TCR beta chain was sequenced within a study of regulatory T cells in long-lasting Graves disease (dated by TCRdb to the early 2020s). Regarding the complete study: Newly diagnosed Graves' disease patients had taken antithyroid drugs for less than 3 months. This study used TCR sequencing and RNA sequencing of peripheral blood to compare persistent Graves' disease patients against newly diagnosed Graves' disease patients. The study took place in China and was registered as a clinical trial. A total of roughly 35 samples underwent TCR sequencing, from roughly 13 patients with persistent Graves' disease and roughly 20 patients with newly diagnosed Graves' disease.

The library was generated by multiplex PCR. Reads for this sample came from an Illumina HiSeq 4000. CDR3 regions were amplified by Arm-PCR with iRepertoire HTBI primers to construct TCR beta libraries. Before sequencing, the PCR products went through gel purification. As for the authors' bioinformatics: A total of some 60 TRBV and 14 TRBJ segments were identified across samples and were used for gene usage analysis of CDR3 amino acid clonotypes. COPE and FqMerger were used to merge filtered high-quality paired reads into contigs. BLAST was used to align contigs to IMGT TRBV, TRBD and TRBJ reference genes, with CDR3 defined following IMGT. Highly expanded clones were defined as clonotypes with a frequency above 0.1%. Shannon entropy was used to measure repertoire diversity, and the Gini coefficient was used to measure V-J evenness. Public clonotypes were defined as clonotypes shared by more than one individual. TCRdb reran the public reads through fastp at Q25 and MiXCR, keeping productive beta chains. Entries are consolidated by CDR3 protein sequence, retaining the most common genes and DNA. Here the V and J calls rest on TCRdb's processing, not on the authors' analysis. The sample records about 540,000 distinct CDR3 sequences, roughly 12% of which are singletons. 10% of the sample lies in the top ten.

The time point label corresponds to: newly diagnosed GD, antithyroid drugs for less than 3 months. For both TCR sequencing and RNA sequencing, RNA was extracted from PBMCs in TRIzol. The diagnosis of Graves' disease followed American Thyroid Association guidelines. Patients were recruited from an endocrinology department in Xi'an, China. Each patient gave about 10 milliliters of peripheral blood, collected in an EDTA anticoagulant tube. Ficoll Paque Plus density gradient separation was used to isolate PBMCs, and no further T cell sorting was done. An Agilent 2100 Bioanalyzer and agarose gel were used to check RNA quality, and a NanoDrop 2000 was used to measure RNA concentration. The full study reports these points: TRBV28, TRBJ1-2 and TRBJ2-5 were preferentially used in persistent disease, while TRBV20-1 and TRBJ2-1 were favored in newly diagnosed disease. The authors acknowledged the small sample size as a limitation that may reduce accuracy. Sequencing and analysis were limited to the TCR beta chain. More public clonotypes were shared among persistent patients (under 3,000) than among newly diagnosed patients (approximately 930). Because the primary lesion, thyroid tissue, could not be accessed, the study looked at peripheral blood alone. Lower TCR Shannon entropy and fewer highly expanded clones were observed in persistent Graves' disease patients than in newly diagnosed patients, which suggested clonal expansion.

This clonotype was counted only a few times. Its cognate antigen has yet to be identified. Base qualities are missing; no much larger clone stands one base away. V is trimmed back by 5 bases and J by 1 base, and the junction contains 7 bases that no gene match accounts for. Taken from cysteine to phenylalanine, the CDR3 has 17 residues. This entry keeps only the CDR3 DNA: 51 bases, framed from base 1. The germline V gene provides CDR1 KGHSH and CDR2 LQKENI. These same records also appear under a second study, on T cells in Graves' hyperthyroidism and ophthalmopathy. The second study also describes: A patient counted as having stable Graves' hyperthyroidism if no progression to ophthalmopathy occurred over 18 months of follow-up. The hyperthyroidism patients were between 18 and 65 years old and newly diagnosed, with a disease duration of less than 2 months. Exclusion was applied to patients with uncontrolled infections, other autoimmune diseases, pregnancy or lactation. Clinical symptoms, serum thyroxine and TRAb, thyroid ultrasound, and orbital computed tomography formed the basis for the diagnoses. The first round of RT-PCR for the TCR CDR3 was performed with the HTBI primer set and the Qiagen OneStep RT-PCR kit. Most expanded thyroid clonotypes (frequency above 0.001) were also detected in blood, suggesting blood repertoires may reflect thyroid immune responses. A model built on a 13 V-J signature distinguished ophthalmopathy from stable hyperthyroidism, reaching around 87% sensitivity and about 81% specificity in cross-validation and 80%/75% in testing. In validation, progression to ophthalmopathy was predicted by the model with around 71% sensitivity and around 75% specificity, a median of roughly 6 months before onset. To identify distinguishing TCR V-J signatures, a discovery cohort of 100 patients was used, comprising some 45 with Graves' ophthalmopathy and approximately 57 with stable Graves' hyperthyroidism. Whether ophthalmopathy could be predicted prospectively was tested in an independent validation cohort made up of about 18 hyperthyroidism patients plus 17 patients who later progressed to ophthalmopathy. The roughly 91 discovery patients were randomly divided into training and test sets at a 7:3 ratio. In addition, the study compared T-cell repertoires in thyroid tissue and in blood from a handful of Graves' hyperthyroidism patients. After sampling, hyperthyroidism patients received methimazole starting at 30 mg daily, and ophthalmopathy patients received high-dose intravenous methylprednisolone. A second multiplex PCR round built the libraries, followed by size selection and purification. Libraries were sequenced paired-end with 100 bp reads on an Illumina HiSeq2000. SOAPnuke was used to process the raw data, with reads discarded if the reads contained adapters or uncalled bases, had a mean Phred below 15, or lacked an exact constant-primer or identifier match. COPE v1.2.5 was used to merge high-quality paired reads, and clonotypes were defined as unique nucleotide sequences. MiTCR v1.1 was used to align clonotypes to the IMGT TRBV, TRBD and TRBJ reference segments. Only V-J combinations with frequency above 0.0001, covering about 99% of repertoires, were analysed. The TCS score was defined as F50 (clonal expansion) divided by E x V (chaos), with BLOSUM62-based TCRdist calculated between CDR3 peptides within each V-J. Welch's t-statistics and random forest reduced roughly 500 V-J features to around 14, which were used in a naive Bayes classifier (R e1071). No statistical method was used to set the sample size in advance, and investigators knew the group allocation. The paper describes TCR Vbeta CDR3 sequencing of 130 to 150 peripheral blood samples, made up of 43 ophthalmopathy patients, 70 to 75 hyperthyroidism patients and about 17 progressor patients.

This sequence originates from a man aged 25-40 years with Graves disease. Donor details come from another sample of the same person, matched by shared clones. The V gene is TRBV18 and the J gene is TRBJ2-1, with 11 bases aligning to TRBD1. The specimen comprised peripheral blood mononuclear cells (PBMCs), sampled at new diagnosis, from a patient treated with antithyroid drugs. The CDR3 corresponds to CASSADRGLESYNEQFF. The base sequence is TGTGCCAGCTCAGCGGACAGGGGGCTTGAGTCCTACAATGAGCAGTTCTTC. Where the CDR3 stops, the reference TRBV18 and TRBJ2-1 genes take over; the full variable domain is NAGVMQNPRHLVRRRGQEARLRCSPMKGHSHVYWYRQLPEEGLKFMVYLQKENIIDESGMPKERFSAEFPKEGPSILRIQQVVRGDSAAYFCASSADRGLESYNEQFFGPGTRLTVL.